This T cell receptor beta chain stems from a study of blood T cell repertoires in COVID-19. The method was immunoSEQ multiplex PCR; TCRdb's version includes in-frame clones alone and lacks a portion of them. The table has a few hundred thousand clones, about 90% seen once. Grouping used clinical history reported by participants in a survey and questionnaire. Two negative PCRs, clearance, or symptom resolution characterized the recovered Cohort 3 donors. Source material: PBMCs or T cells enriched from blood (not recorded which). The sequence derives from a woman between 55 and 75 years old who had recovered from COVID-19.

CDR3 in amino acids: CASSIGTVDSNQPQHF. CDR3 DNA: TGCGCCAGCAGCATAGGGACAGTCGATAGCAATCAGCCCCAGCATTTT. The gene calls are TRBV5-1 and TRBJ1-5; the match to TRBD1 covers 7 bases. Losses at the gene ends were 4 bases for V and 0 bases for J; bases not matched to a gene: 7. There are 16 residues in the CDR3. The germline CDR1 and CDR2 sequences are SGHRS and YFSETQ. The entire variable domain, with the rest obtained from reference TRBV5-1 and TRBJ1-5, is as follows: KAGVTQTPRYLIKTRGQQVTLSCSPISGHRSVSWYQQTPGQGLQFLFEYFSETQRNKGNFPGRFSGRQFSNSRSEMNVSTLELGDSALYLCASSIGTVDSNQPQHFGDGTRLSIL.